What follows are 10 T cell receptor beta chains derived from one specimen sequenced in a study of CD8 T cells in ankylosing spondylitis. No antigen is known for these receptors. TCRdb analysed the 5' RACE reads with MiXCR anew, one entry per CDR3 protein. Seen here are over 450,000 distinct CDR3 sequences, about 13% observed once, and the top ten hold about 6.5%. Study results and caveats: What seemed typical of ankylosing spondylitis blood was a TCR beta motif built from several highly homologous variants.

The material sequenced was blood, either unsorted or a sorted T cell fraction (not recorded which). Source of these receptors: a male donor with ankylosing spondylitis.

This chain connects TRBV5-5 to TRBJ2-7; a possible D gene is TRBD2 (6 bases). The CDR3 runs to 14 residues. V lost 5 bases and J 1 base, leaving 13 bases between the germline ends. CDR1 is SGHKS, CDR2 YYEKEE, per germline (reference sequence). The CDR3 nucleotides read TGTGCCAGCAGGACGGGACTTCCTTCCTACGAGCAGTACTTC. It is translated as CASRTGLPSYEQYF.

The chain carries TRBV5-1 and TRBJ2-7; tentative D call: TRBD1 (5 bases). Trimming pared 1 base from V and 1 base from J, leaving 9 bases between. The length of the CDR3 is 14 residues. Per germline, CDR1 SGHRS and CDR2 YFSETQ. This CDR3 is CASSLTGFSYEQYF. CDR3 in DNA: TGCGCCAGCAGCTTGACAGGATTTTCCTACGAGCAGTACTTC.

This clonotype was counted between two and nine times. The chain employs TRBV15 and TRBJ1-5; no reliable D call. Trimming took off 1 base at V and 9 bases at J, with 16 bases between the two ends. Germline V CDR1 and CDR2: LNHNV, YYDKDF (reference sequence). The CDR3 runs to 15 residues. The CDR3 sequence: CATSRAPRNRTPQHF. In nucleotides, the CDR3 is TGTGCCACCAGCAGAGCGCCCAGGAACAGAACGCCCCAGCATTTT.

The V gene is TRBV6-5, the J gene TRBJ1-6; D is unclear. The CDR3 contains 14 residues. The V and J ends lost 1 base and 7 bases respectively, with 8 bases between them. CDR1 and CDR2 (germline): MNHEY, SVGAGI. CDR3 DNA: TGTGCCAGCAGTTACTTTGACGGGAATTCACCCCTCCACTTT. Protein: CASSYFDGNSPLHF.

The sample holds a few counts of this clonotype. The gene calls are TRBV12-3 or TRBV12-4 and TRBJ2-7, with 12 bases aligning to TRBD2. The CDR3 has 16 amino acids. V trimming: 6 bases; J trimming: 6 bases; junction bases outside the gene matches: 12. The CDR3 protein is CASSRTSGDPPGEQYF. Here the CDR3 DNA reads TGTGCCAGCAGCCGGACTAGCGGGGACCCTCCTGGCGAGCAGTACTTC.

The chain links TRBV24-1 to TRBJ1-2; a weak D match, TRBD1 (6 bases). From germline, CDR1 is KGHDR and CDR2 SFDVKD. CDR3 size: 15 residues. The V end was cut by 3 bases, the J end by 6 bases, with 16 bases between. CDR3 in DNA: TGTGCCACCAGTGATACAAGCAGGGGAGTCCATGGCTACACCTTC. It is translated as CATSDTSRGVHGYTF.

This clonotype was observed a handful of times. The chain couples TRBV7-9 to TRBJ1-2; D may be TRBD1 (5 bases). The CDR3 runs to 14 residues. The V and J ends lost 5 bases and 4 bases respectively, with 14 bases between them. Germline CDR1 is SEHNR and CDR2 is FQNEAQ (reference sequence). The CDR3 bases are TGTGCCAGCAGCGAGACAGCTATGTCCTATGGCTACACCTTC. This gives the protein CASSETAMSYGYTF.

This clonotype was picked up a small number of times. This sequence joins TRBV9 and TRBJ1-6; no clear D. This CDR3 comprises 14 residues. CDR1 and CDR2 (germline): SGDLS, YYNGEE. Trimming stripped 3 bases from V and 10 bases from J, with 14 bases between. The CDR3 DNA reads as TGTGCCAGCAGCGACATACCTGAGGACTCACCCCTCCACTTT. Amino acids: CASSDIPEDSPLHF.

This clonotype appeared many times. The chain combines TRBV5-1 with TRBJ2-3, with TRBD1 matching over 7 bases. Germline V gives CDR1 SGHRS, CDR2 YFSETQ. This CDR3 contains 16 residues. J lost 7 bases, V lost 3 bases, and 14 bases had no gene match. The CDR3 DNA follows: TGCGCCAGCAGCTGGCTGTCCCGGGACAGCTCTAATACGCAGTATTTT. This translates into CASSWLSRDSSNTQYF. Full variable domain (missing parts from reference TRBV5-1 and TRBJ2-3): KAGVTQTPRYLIKTRGQQVTLSCSPISGHRSVSWYQQTPGQGLQFLFEYFSETQRNKGNFPGRFSGRQFSNSRSEMNVSTLELGDSALYLCASSWLSRDSSNTQYFGPGTRLTVL.

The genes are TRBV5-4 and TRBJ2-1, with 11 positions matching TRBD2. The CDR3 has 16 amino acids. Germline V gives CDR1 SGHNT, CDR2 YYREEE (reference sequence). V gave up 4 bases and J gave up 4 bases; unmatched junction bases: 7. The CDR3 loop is CASSEMTSGDYNEQFF. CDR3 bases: TGTGCCAGCAGCGAAATGACTAGCGGGGATTACAATGAGCAGTTCTTC.